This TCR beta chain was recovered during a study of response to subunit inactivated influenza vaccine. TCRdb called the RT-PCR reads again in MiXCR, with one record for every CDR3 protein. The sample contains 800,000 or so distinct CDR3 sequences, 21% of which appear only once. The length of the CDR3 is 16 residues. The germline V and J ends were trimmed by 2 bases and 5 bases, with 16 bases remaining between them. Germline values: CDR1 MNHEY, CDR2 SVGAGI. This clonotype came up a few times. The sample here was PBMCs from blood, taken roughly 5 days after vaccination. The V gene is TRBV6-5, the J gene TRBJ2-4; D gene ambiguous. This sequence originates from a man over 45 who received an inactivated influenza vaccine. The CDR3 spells CASSYGAGEVQNIQYF. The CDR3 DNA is TGTGCCAGCAGTTACGGCGCAGGTGAAGTACAAAACATTCAGTACTTC.